A single sample gave rise to the 6 T cell receptor beta chains below, sequenced in a study of OX40 agonist ivuxolimab in advanced cancers. Assay: immunoSEQ multiplex PCR; the TCRdb copy retains only in-frame clones and omits some. The sample includes around 60,000 clones, about 80% seen only once; the top ten take about 2.2%. Specimen: CD4+ or CD8+ T cells sorted from blood, collected in a trial of the OX40 agonist ivuxolimab. The source is an adult with an advanced solid tumor such as melanoma, head and neck, liver or kidney cancer.

This clone was counted only a few times. The V call is TRBV19, the J call TRBJ1-2; the D gene is possibly TRBD1 (5 bases). Germline CDR1 is LNHDA and CDR2 is SQIVND (reference sequence). This CDR3 is 16 amino acids long. V lost 4 bases and J lost 0, with 15 bases in between. This CDR3 is CASSTGTSLANYGYTF. The CDR3 nucleotides read TGTGCCAGTAGTACGGGGACGTCTTTGGCTAACTATGGCTACACCTTC.

V and J are TRBV5-1 and TRBJ1-5; D is unresolved. V lost 0 bases and J lost 6, with 10 bases in between. Germline V gene sequence: CDR1 SGHRS, CDR2 YFSETQ. This CDR3 is built from 14 residues. CDR3 loop: CASSLAGFGQPQHF. CDR3 in DNA: TGCGCCAGCAGCTTGGCTGGGTTTGGTCAGCCCCAGCATTTT.

The chain links TRBV6-1 to TRBJ2-7, with no clear D. Looked up from germline, CDR1 is MNHNS and CDR2 is SASEGT. The ends were cut back, 6 bases at V and 2 bases at J, with 8 bases in the middle. This CDR3 region has 12 residues. CDR3 DNA: TGTGCCAGCAGAGGGAATACCTACGAGCAGTACTTC. It encodes CASRGNTYEQYF.

This sequence joins TRBV28 and TRBJ2-1; D may be TRBD1 or TRBD2 (6 bases each). V gave up 7 bases and J gave up 2 bases, with 15 bases separating them. Germline CDR1 and CDR2: MDHEN and SYDVKM. This CDR3 contains 15 residues. The CDR3 protein is CASNQGGWTYNEQFF. In nucleotides, the CDR3 is TGTGCCAGCAACCAAGGGGGGTGGACCTACAATGAGCAGTTCTTC.

This clone showed up just a few times. This chain joins TRBV27 and TRBJ2-3; TRBD2 agrees at 8 bases. The CDR3 consists of 13 residues. V lost 5 bases and J lost 4; bases outside the gene matches: 2. Germline CDR1 reads MNHEY; CDR2 reads SMNVEV (reference sequence). CDR3 sequence reads: CASSRGRPDTQYF. CDR3 sequence (DNA): TGTGCCAGCAGTCGCGGGAGGCCAGATACGCAGTATTTT.

The rearrangement uses TRBV5-4 and TRBJ2-3, with 9 positions matching TRBD2. Germline loops: CDR1 SGHNT, CDR2 YYREEE (reference sequence). The V and J ends lost 2 bases and 0 bases, in that order; junction bases with no gene match: 1. The CDR3 runs 15 residues. CDR3 coding DNA: TGTGCCAGCAGCTTCGCGGGGGGGAGCACAGATACGCAGTATTTT. This gives the protein CASSFAGGSTDTQYF.